The rows below give T cell receptor beta chains drawn from one sample of a study of shared clonotypes between healthy human individuals. Only in-frame clones appear in the TCRdb table, and some are missing; sequencing was by immunoSEQ multiplex PCR. The sample yields hundreds of thousands of clones, 95% to 96% seen once. The sequencing sample was made of naive CD8+ T cells sorted from blood. All receptors come from a woman aged 25 to 39 in good health. Both conserved end residues are part of each CDR3. Fields, in order: D gene, J gene, V gene, clone size, CDR3 protein, CDR3 DNA. The D gene is left open where the match is weak. Rows give clone size only sometimes, using once, few, many, or a class for an expanded clone.

>TRBD1|TRBJ1-1|TRBV5-4|-
CASSGRDSHTEAFF
TGTGCCAGCAGCGGCCGGGACAGCCACACTGAAGCTTTCTTT
>-|TRBJ1-2|TRBV2|-
CASSTDYGYTF
TGTGCCAGCAGTACAGACTATGGCTACACCTTC
>-|TRBJ2-2|TRBV19|-
CASSIGQGVGELFF
TGTGCCAGTAGTATAGGGCAGGGCGTCGGGGAGCTGTTTTTT
>TRBD1|TRBJ2-2|TRBV6-6|-
CASIPGDRGFPGELFF
TGTGCCAGCATCCCGGGGGACAGGGGGTTTCCCGGGGAGCTGTTTTTT
>TRBD1|TRBJ2-7|TRBV11-2|-
CASSLMVTGTGVGEQYF
TGTGCCAGCAGCCTTATGGTGACCGGGACAGGTGTAGGCGAGCAGTACTTC
>-|TRBJ2-3|TRBV5-1|-
CASSFSRWRELTDTQYF
TGCGCCAGCAGCTTCTCCCGGTGGAGGGAGCTCACAGATACGCAGTATTTT
>-|TRBJ1-1|TRBV11-2|-
CASSLGLDTEAFF
TGTGCCAGCAGCTTAGGATTGGACACTGAAGCTTTCTTT
>-|TRBJ2-5|TRBV4-1|-
CASSPRRGSGETQYF
TGCGCCAGCAGCCCGCGTCGGGGTTCCGGAGAGACCCAGTACTTC
>-|TRBJ2-7|TRBV15|-
CATSRDLSTYEQYF
TGTGCCACCAGCAGAGATTTATCGACCTACGAGCAGTACTTC
>-|TRBJ1-4|TRBV19|-
CASSSSGGANEKLFF
TGTGCCAGTAGTTCGTCTGGTGGAGCTAATGAAAAACTGTTTTTT
>TRBD2|TRBJ2-1|TRBV28|-
CASSLPDPPGGGSGEQFF
TGTGCCAGCAGTTTACCTGATCCCCCGGGCGGGGGGAGTGGTGAGCAGTTCTTC
>TRBD2|TRBJ2-1|TRBV7-8|-
CASSFRAGRALEQFF
TGTGCCAGCAGCTTTAGGGCCGGGAGGGCCCTTGAGCAGTTCTTC
>-|TRBJ2-5|TRBV4-1|-
CASSQVLAATPLVAQYF
TGCGCCAGCAGCCAAGTATTAGCGGCGACGCCTCTTGTGGCCCAGTACTTC
>-|TRBJ1-6|TRBV27|once
CASSLATGGHSPLHF
TGTGCCAGCAGTTTGGCGACCGGGGGCCATTCACCCCTCCACTTT
>-|TRBJ2-7|TRBV27|-
CASSPTWGGHEQYF
TGTGCCAGCAGTCCCACGTGGGGCGGCCACGAGCAGTACTTC
>-|TRBJ1-5|TRBV7-9|-
CASSLGSENQPQHF
TGTGCCAGCAGCTTAGGGTCCGAAAATCAGCCCCAGCATTTT
>-|TRBJ1-1|TRBV20-1|few
CSARDGTEAFF
TGCAGTGCTAGAGATGGCACTGAAGCTTTCTTT
>TRBD2|TRBJ2-7|TRBV27|-
CASSLWGSGLYEQYF
TGTGCCAGCAGTTTATGGGGTAGCGGGCTCTACGAGCAGTACTTC
>TRBD1|TRBJ1-1|TRBV2|once
CASRPRTGGRTEAFF
TGTGCCAGCAGGCCCAGGACAGGGGGCCGTACTGAAGCTTTCTTT
>-|TRBJ2-1|TRBV27|-
CASISGNEQFF
TGTGCCAGCATTAGCGGCAATGAGCAGTTCTTC
>-|TRBJ1-2|TRBV28|-
CASSLHINYGYTF
TGTGCCAGCAGCCTCCATATTAACTATGGCTACACCTTC
>-|TRBJ2-2|TRBV7-8|-
CASSSGITGELFF
TGTGCCAGCAGTTCTGGCATCACCGGGGAGCTGTTTTTT
>-|TRBJ2-7|TRBV13|-
CASSLALAPYEQYF
TGTGCCAGCAGCTTAGCACTAGCTCCCTACGAGCAGTACTTC